One sample yielded the 10 T cell receptor beta chains listed below, sequenced in a study of OX40 agonist ivuxolimab in advanced cancers. The protocol was immunoSEQ multiplex PCR, while the TCRdb copy is restricted to in-frame clones and leaves out a portion. The table records roughly 77,000 clones, about 80% of them present only once. This specimen was CD4+ or CD8+ T cells sorted from blood, taken in a trial of the OX40 agonist ivuxolimab. These receptors all come from an adult with an advanced solid tumor such as melanoma, head and neck, liver or kidney cancer.

The chain is built from TRBV18 and TRBJ1-5; the D is unclear. The V gene lost 6 bases and the J gene lost 5 bases, with 17 bases spanning the gap. Looked up from germline, CDR1 is KGHSH and CDR2 is LQKENI. The CDR3 loop spans 15 amino acids. CDR3 sequence: CASSPDGLPDQPQHF. CDR3 coding DNA: TGTGCCAGCTCCCCGGACGGACTTCCAGATCAGCCCCAGCATTTT.

This clone was counted once. The rearrangement uses TRBV19 and TRBJ2-1, with D maybe TRBD2 (5 bases). The CDR3 is 16 amino acids. V lost 1 base and J lost 2, with 12 bases in between. Germline V lookup: CDR1 LNHDA, CDR2 SQIVND (reference sequence). This CDR3 reads CASSIGRGKAYNEQFF. The CDR3 region has the DNA TGTGCCAGTAGTATAGGTCGAGGGAAGGCCTACAATGAGCAGTTCTTC.

The V and J genes are TRBV11-2 and TRBJ2-7, with 8 positions matching TRBD2. Germline assignment: CDR1 SGHAT and CDR2 FQNNGV. Trimming at V came to 5 bases and at J to 2 bases, leaving 11 bases not matched to a gene. This CDR3 has 16 residues. Here the CDR3 DNA reads TGTGCCAGCAGCGACCGACTAGCGAAAAAAACCTACGAGCAGTACTTC. Translating it yields CASSDRLAKKTYEQYF.

This clone appeared once. The J gene is TRBJ1-1, the V gene TRBV7-3; 8 bases are a match to TRBD1. Germline V gene lookup returns CDR1 SGHTA and CDR2 FQGTGA. Trimming at V came to 6 bases and at J to 5 bases, leaving 8 bases not matched to a gene. The CDR3 loop spans 14 amino acids. For the CDR3, the DNA is TGTGCCAGCAGTAACGGACAGGGCGGAACTGAAGCTTTCTTT. As protein: CASSNGQGGTEAFF.

The V call is TRBV9, the J call TRBJ2-5; possibly TRBD2 for D (6 bases). V gave up 3 bases and J gave up 5 bases, with 17 bases separating them. Germline loops: CDR1 SGDLS, CDR2 YYNGEE. The CDR3 length is 15 residues. The CDR3 sequence: CASSAYTAGWETQYF. CDR3 DNA: TGTGCCAGCAGCGCATATACGGCGGGGTGGGAGACCCAGTACTTC. Using reference TRBV9 and TRBJ2-5 for the parts outside the CDR3, the full variable domain is DSGVTQTPKHLITATGQRVTLRCSPRSGDLSVYWYQQSLDQGLQFLIQYYNGEERAKGNILERFSAQQFPDLHSELNLSSLELGDSALYFCASSAYTAGWETQYFGPGTRLLVL.

A few counts support this clone. The germline gene is not matched at one end of the junction; a read error may be the cause. J is TRBJ1-3 and V is TRBV11-2; D remains unclear. The CDR3 loop spans 15 amino acids. The germline CDR1 and CDR2 sequences are SGHAT and FQNNGV. CDR3 amino acids: CASSLDRGSWSQASF. The CDR3 DNA follows: TGTGCCAGCAGCTTAGATAGAGGTTCGTGGTCCCAAGCTAGTTTT.

The chain joins TRBV7-2 to TRBJ1-4; D is ambiguous. This CDR3 has 14 residues. Germline loops: CDR1 SGHTA, CDR2 FQGNSA. The V and J ends lost 5 bases and 0 bases respectively, with 7 bases between them. The DNA for the CDR3 is TGTGCCAGCAGCGTTTTTGCAACTAATGAAAAACTGTTTTTT. Its protein is CASSVFATNEKLFF.

The chain links TRBV5-5 to TRBJ2-7; either TRBD1 or TRBD2 may supply D (6 bases each). This CDR3 is built from 14 residues. CDR1 is SGHKS, CDR2 YYEKEE, per germline (reference sequence). V shed 6 bases and J shed 2 bases, with 15 bases lying between them. The CDR3 nucleotides are TGTGCCAGCACGCCTTCGGGGGCAGCCTACGAGCAGTACTTC. This gives the protein CASTPSGAAYEQYF.

This clone turned up a few times. CDR3 residues: CASRDAGEAFF. CDR3 nucleotide sequence: TGTGCCAGCAGGGACGCAGGGGAAGCTTTCTTT. This chain links TRBV2 with TRBJ1-1; a weak D match, TRBD1 (5 bases). V was clipped by 6 bases and J by 8 bases, with 10 bases between them. Germline V gene sequence: CDR1 SNHLY, CDR2 FYNNEI. This CDR3 region has 11 residues.

This CDR3 is CASSLDGQNTEAFF. The CDR3 nucleotides are TGCGCCAGCAGCTTGGATGGACAGAACACTGAAGCTTTCTTT. The chain carries TRBV5-1 and TRBJ1-1; perhaps TRBD1 as D (5 bases). The CDR3 extends over 14 amino acids. Germline V gene data show CDR1 as SGHRS and CDR2 as YFSETQ. V gave up 0 bases and J gave up 1 base, with 7 bases separating them.